This T cell receptor (beta chain) was obtained from a study of T cells after yellow fever vaccination. This clonotype turned up a few times. Via MiXCR, TCRdb re-called the 5' RACE reads, giving one row per CDR3 protein. The sample has about 350,000 distinct CDR3 sequences; around a tenth are singletons. The CDR3 spans 13 residues. The germline CDR1 and CDR2 sequences are LNHDA and SQIVND (reference sequence). V gave up 1 base and J gave up 6 bases, with 9 bases separating them. The genes are TRBV19 and TRBJ2-5; TRBD2 might be the D (5 bases). The TCR was taken from a man aged 18 to 29 who received the YFV17D yellow fever vaccine. Sequenced here: PBMCs, sampled on the day of the first yellow fever vaccination. CDR3 amino acids: CASSIGEFKTQYF. Here the CDR3 DNA reads TGTGCCAGTAGTATAGGGGAGTTTAAGACCCAGTACTTC.